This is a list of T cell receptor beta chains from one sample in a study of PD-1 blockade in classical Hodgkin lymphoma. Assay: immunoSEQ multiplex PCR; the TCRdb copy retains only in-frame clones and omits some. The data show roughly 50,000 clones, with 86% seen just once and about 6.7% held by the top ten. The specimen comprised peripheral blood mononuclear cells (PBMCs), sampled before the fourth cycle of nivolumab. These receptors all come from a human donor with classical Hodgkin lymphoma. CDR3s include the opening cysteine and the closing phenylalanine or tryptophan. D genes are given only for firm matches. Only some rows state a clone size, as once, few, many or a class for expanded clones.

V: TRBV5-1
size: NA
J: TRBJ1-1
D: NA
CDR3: CASSLRTGAYTEAFF
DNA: TGCGCCAGCAGCTTGAGAACGGGGGCATACACTGAAGCTTTCTTT

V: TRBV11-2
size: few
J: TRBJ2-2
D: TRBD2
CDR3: CASSFSGSYTGELFF
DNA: TGTGCCAGCAGCTTTAGCGGGAGTTACACCGGGGAGCTGTTTTTT

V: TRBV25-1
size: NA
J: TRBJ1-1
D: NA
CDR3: CASSAGLNTEAFF
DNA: TGTGCCAGCAGTGCGGGATTGAACACTGAAGCTTTCTTT

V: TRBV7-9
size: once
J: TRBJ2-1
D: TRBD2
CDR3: CASSLRETSGWHNEQFF
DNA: TGTGCCAGCAGCTTGAGGGAAACTAGCGGATGGCACAATGAGCAGTTCTTC

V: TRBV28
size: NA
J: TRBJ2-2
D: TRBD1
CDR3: CASSTYRGTGELFF
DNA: TGTGCCAGCAGTACCTACAGGGGGACCGGGGAGCTGTTTTTT

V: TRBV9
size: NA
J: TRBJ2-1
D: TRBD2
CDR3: CASSAGGTNNEQFF
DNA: TGTGCCAGCAGCGCAGGTGGGACTAACAATGAGCAGTTCTTC

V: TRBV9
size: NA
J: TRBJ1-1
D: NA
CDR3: CASSSGFGAEAFF
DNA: TGTGCCAGCAGCTCGGGATTTGGCGCTGAAGCTTTCTTT

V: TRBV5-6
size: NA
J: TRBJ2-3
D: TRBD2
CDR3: CASSAAFGLAGVSADTQYF
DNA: TGTGCCAGCAGCGCCGCCTTCGGACTAGCGGGAGTTTCAGCAGATACGCAGTATTTT

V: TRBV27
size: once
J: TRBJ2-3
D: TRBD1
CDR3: CASSLDRGRPDTQYF
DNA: TGTGCCAGCAGTTTGGACAGGGGGCGCCCCGATACGCAGTATTTT

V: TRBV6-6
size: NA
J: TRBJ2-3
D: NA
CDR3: CASTGYTDTQYF
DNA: TGTGCCAGCACCGGATACACAGATACGCAGTATTTT

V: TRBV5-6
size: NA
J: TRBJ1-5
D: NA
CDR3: CASSLFGFGNQPQHF
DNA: TGTGCCAGCAGCTTGTTCGGGTTTGGGAATCAGCCCCAGCATTTT

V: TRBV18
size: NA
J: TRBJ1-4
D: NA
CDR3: CASSPGQTATNEKLFF
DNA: TGTGCCAGCTCGCCCGGACAAACCGCAACTAATGAAAAACTGTTTTTT

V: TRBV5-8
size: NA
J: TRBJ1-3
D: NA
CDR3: CASSVGTDSGNTIYF
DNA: TGTGCCAGCAGCGTGGGGACGGACTCTGGAAACACCATATATTTT

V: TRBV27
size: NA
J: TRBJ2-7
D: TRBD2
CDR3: CASSFLTGTSVGTYEQYF
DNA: TGTGCCAGCAGTTTCTTGACCGGGACTAGCGTTGGAACCTACGAGCAGTACTTC

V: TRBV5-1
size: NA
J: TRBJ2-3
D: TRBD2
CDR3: CASSLVNSGRITDTQYF
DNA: TGCGCCAGCAGCTTGGTTAATAGCGGGAGAATCACAGATACGCAGTATTTT

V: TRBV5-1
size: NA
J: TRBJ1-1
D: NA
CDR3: CASSPAGRNTEAFF
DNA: TGCGCCAGCAGCCCCGCGGGACGGAACACTGAAGCTTTCTTT

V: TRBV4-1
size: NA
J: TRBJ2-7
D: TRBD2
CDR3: CASSQPGLAGVLEQYF
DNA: TGCGCCAGCAGCCAACCCGGACTAGCGGGGGTACTCGAGCAGTACTTC

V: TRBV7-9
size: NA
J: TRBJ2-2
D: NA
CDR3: CASSLVRGAPTGELFF
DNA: TGTGCCAGCAGCTTAGTTCGGGGGGCGCCCACCGGGGAGCTGTTTTTT

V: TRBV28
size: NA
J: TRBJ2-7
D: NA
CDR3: CASSFSPPDSHSYEQYF
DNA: TGTGCCAGCAGTTTCTCCCCCCCGGACAGCCACTCCTACGAGCAGTACTTC

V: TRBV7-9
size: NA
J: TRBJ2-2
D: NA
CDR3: CASSPDGSLYTGELFF
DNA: TGTGCCAGCAGCCCCGACGGGAGCCTATACACCGGGGAGCTGTTTTTT

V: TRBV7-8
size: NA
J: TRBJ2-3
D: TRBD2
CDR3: CASSLTTAGGPPTDTQYF
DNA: TGTGCCAGCAGCCTAACGACAGCGGGAGGGCCTCCCACAGATACGCAGTATTTT

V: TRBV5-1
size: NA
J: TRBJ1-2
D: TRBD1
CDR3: CASNEGTGLGGYTF
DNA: TGCGCCAGCAACGAGGGGACAGGCTTAGGCGGCTACACCTTC

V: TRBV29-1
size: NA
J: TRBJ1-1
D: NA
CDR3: CSVGWQNTEAFF
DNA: TGCAGCGTTGGGTGGCAGAACACTGAAGCTTTCTTT

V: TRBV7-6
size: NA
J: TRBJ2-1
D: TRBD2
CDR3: CASSLAGSSGGRGEQFF
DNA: TGTGCCAGCAGCTTAGCGGGCTCTAGCGGGGGGCGGGGTGAGCAGTTCTTC

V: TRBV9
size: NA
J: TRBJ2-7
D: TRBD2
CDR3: CASSAGMGGIYEQYF
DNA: TGTGCCAGCAGCGCTGGGATGGGAGGGATATACGAGCAGTACTTC

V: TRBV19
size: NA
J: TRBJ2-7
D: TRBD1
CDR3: CASSMRGRWEQYF
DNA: TGTGCCAGTAGTATGAGGGGGCGTTGGGAGCAGTACTTC

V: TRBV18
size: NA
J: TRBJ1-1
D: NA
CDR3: CASSFDALDTEAFF
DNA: TGTGCCAGCTCCTTCGACGCCTTGGACACTGAAGCTTTCTTT

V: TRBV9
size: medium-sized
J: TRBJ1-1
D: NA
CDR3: CASSSELGPNTEAFF
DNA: TGTGCCAGCAGCTCCGAATTGGGCCCGAACACTGAAGCTTTCTTT

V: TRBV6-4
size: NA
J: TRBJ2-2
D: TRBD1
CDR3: CASRDRGRGTGELFF
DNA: TGTGCCAGCAGGGACAGGGGAAGAGGTACCGGGGAGCTGTTTTTT

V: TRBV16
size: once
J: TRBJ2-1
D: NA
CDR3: CASSRGSLNEQFF
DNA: TGTGCCAGCAGCCGTGGGAGTCTCAATGAGCAGTTCTTC

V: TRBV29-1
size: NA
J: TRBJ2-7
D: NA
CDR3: CSVDGGGPSYEQYF
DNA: TGCAGCGTTGATGGCGGTGGGCCTTCCTACGAGCAGTACTTC

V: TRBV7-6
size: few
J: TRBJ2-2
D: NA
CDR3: CASSLGSNTGELFF
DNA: TGTGCCAGCAGCTTAGGCAGTAACACCGGGGAGCTGTTTTTT